What follows describes a single TCR beta chain. Its antigen has not been determined. This sample was included in a study of cytomegalovirus exposure and HLA in healthy donors (dated by TCRdb to 2015 to 2018). Broadly, across the study: According to an earlier analysis of several hundred of the donors, about 190 million T cells yielded 95 million to 140 million unique TCR beta sequences and about 300 Gb of sequence data. A later genetic analysis took genome-wide SNP genotypes for about 55% of the roughly 700 donors and used that subset as a discovery cohort. The study profiled the T cell repertoires of 500 to 800 subjects by immunosequencing and related them to cytomegalovirus serostatus. Typing coverage differed by locus: A, B, C, DRB1 and DQB1 were typed in roughly 620-630 donors, DQA1 in about 560, DPA1 in some 570, and DPB1 in 400 to 480. Donor age, sex, ethnicity and CMV serostatus were compiled alongside the repertoire data. To decide whether each TCR beta V gene segment behaved as functional or pseudogenic, an earlier analysis of approximately 620 of the donors relied on high-throughput TCR beta sequencing. A separate validation cohort of roughly 110 different subjects was used in addition to the 666-subject first cohort. An early release that covered some 640 HLA-typed donors contained around 300 gigabases of sequencing data and around 85 million unique TCR sequences. The study aimed to test whether cataloging public T cell receptors could reveal signatures of past pathogen exposure. Because of strong linkage in the cohort, roughly five DR-DQ haplotypes were treated as single units for association and clustering. All discovery cohort repertoires had been generated using a single sequencing platform. Rather than drawing on any new phenotypic data, the later analysis identified candidate immune exposures from TCR beta sequences and the way those sequences occurred across donors. High-throughput TCR immunosequencing, statistical association of individual TCRs with disease status, and machine learning were combined to predict cytomegalovirus infection status. Among roughly 400 genotyped donors of the cohort, an average of approximately 250,000 unique TCR beta nucleotide sequences were sequenced per donor, roughly 20% of them non-productive. HLA typing included class I and class II loci at four-digit resolution. A later analysis re-examined previously published TCR beta repertoires from roughly 650 donors and added high-resolution HLA genotyping to investigate patterns of TCR occurrence. The genetic ancestry cluster associated with self-reported Caucasian donors included approximately 85% of the 300 to 450 genotyped donors. The paper as a whole reports these results and caveats: A later analysis found that most CMV-associated TCR beta chains appeared HLA-restricted, with HLA associations seemingly driven largely by CMV exposure. A later analysis associated 16,951 TCR beta sequences with specific HLA alleles at a false discovery rate of 0.05. According to a later analysis, parvovirus B19, influenza, CMV and Epstein-Barr virus appeared linked to several top co-occurrence clusters. An earlier analysis of 587 of the donors showed that most TCR beta V segments appeared in productive rearrangements either about 87% or about 30% of the time, which broadly matched IMGT annotations. Because HLA typing was missing for some donors at each locus, association tests included only the typed subset. The classifier was reported to diagnose cytomegalovirus status with high specificity and sensitivity in both the original and validation cohorts. The earlier analysis of some 540 of the donors excluded roughly 16 rarely observed V segments, including chromosome 9 orphons, because counts were too low. The authors suggested that the approach could potentially be extended to other disease states and immunological phenotypes. The cohort was sequenced for TCR beta chains only, and without alpha or paired-chain data the features that could be detected were limited. Linkage disequilibrium might explain the correlated functional status among segregating V segments, but an unknown experimental factor could not be ruled out. Compared with equally common non-associated chains, HLA-associated TCR beta chains in a later analysis were more clonally expanded and had lower generation probabilities. For the cohort, immune exposure information was limited to CMV serostatus. The study listed 150 to 200 TCR beta chains as associated with cytomegalovirus. Compared with the 666-donor mean, donors in an Asian-associated ancestry cluster had fewer N-insertions in productive TCRs, according to a later genetic analysis. A cluster of highly shared sequence variants was judged likely to represent a technical artifact of the sequencing pipeline. In vitro tests confirmed that a few of the cytomegalovirus-associated TCR beta chains recognize cytomegalovirus antigens. According to a later analysis, TCR association rates differed among HLA loci, with DRB1 alleles showing the most associated TCRs and HLA-C alleles showing the fewest. The presence/absence analyses assumed that sequencing depth was roughly uniform across donors, and that assumption may not be true. A further reported finding was that TCR beta sequences accurately predicted the HLA-A and HLA-B alleles for most subjects in the first cohort. V-gene and J-gene trimming of TCR beta chains was associated with a missense DCLRE1C variant in a later genetic analysis, and the association was replicated in an independent cohort. Assigning TCR associations to individual alleles was difficult when HLA alleles, especially DR and DQ, strongly co-occurred. Most TCR sequences were seen in very few donors, while some public TCRs were found in many individuals.

Library construction relied on the immunoSEQ multiplex PCR assay. For the multiplex PCR, a mixture combining 60 forward primers for TCR Vbeta segments and 13 reverse primers for TCR Jbeta segments was used. The CDR3 region of rearranged TCR beta genes was amplified from genomic DNA by a multiplex PCR assay. The amplified TCR beta libraries were sequenced on the Illumina HiSeq System as 87-base-pair reads. Turning to the authors' computational methods: A later analysis counted approximately 74 million unique TCR beta chains across the 600 to 850 repertoires, and some 12 million of these chains were shared by at least two donors. Raw reads were error-corrected and collapsed into unique sequences with a nearest-neighbor algorithm that merged closely related sequences to remove PCR and sequencing errors. V, D and J gene segments were assigned by aligning CDR3 sequences to IMGT reference sequences. Each retained sequence needed at least a six-nucleotide match to both a V gene segment and a J gene segment. Rearrangements were called productive when the CDR3 lacked stop codons and stayed in frame with V and J; all others were non-productive. CDR3 was defined according to IMGT convention as the region running from the second conserved V-encoded cysteine to the conserved J-encoded phenylalanine. The earlier analysis of about 610 of the donors excluded any sequence lacking an unambiguous match to a single V gene segment. An earlier analysis of under 750 of the donors called V segments functional above 56.7% productive rearrangements and segregating when the between-donor standard deviation exceeded 5%. A statistical classification framework was built for diagnosing cytomegalovirus status from the catalog of TCR beta chain sequences. A later analysis assigned V and J genes by comparing TCR nucleotide sequences with IMGT/GENE-DB human TR gene sequences. Using the TCRdist pipeline, a later analysis assigned CDR3 sequences along with most-parsimonious VDJ recombination scenarios. In a later analysis, every TCR beta chain was defined by the combination of its CDR3 amino acid sequence and its V-gene family, and reads without a unique V-gene family were dropped. As a way to deal with suspected cross-contamination and a sequencing artifact, a later analysis dropped roughly 600 nucleotide sequences that were highly shared and had low generation probability. In a later analysis, a clonal expansion index for each public chain was calculated from normalized within-repertoire ranks of inferred template counts. In a later analysis, generation probabilities were computed with a VDJ recombination model fitted to out-of-frame rearrangements, and the resulting probabilities were checked against IGoR. Hypergeometric tests were used in a later analysis to score TCR-TCR, TCR-HLA and TCR-CMV co-occurrence, with a repertoire-size bias correction applied to the TCR pairs. To estimate false discovery rates, a later analysis permuted the HLA or CMV assignments 20 times. In a later analysis, co-occurring TCRs were grouped using DBSCAN, with TCRdist sequence similarity added in when clustering inside HLA-allele-positive subsets. Repertoires with fewer than 30,000 or more than 120,000 public chains, plus five repertoires with anomalous nucleotide sharing, were excluded from co-occurrence clustering. TCRdb provides this immuneACCESS table in a form limited to in-frame rearrangements. Some clones are lacking; in checked studies, under half of them reflect an unresolved V gene, and why the rest are absent is not known. The D gene and trimming were derived from the DNA, and the V and J assignments and clone size from that table. The sample's own table lists approximately 180,000 clones. The top ten clonotypes cover approximately 6.9% of the sample.

The cohort comprised under 700 healthy bone marrow donors. At the time of sampling, every cohort member was nominally healthy, though immune exposures that went unrecorded were likely present. The donor tested CMV seronegative and was one of the 352 seronegative cohort members. A peripheral blood sample was collected from each donor, and TCR beta sequencing was performed on peripheral blood mononuclear cells. Genomic DNA was extracted from the blood cell samples with the Qiagen DNeasy Blood Extraction Kit. The sequence was collected from a man aged 30 to 39 in good health and CMV-seronegative. The sequencing input was PBMCs.

CDR3 reads: CAWSGIRAYNSPLHF. DNA sequence: TGTGCCTGGAGTGGTATCAGGGCCTATAATTCACCCCTCCACTTT. In this chain, TRBV30 is recombined with TRBJ1-6; TRBD1 is a possible D gene, resting on 5 matching bases. Per the germline V gene (reference sequence), GTSNPN is the CDR1 and SVGIG is the CDR2. From the cysteine through the phenylalanine, the CDR3 covers 15 amino acids. The sequence is cut down to CDR3 DNA, 45 bases in frame from base 1. The junction shows trimming of 1 base on V and 2 bases on J, plus 9 bases between the germline ends.